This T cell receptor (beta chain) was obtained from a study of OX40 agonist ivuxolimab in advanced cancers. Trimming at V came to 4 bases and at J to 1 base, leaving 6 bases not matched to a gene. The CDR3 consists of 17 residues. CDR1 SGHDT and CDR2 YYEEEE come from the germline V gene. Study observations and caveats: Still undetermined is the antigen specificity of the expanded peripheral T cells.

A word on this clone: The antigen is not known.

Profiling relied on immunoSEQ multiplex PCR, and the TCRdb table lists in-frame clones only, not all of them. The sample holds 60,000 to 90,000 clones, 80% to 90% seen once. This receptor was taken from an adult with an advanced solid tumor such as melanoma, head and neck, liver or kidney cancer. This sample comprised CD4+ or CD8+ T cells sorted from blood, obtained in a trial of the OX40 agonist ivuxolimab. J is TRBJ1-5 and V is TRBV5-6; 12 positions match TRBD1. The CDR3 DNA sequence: TGTGCCAGCAGCGGGGGACAGGGGGCTAAAAGCAATCAGCCCCAGCATTTT. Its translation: CASSGGQGAKSNQPQHF.